Each of the 18 T cell receptor beta chains below was sequenced from the same sample in a study of shared clonotypes between healthy human individuals. Produced via immunoSEQ multiplex PCR; TCRdb's table is partial and in-frame only. The data hold 1 million to 1.3 million clones, with around 82% observed a single time. The sequenced material came from memory CD4+ T cells from PBMCs. Documented subset: CD45RA-negative fraction. The origin of the receptors is a young man in good health. Some clones in this sample may be carry-over from other donors' samples.

The V call is TRBV2, the J call TRBJ2-7; 11 nucleotides agree with TRBD2. V lost 5 bases and J lost 6; bases outside the gene matches: 9. This CDR3 comprises 15 residues. Germline CDR1 is SNHLY and CDR2 is FYNNEI. The CDR3 sequence is CASSQSLAGETEQYF. CDR3 sequence (DNA): TGTGCCAGCAGTCAATCACTAGCGGGAGAAACCGAGCAGTACTTC.

Concerning this clone itself: This CDR3 is also generated by other DNA sequences in the sample. CDR3 amino acids: CASSLGDTGELFF. CDR3 bases: TGTGCCAGCAGCTTAGGGGACACCGGGGAGCTGTTTTTT. V usage is TRBV7-9 and J usage is TRBJ2-2; D remains ambiguous. The CDR3 runs to 13 residues. Trimming stripped 1 base from V and 3 bases from J, with 3 bases between. Germline V gives CDR1 SEHNR, CDR2 FQNEAQ (reference sequence). The full variable domain, its missing parts supplied by reference TRBV7-9 and TRBJ2-2, is DTGVSQNPRHKITKRGQNVTFRCDPISEHNRLYWYRQTLGQGPEFLTYFQNEAQLEKSRLLSDRFSAERPKGSFSTLEIQRTEQGDSAMYLCASSLGDTGELFFGEGSRLTVL.

The rearrangement links TRBV6-6 to TRBJ1-5; D ambiguous. The CDR3 totals 15 residues. V lost 5 bases and J 3 bases, leaving 14 bases between the germline ends. CDR1 MNHNY and CDR2 SVGAGI come from the germline V gene (reference sequence). The CDR3 nucleotides are TGTGCCAGCAGTCCACGGACGGATTACAATCAGCCCCAGCATTTT. The encoded protein is CASSPRTDYNQPQHF.

On this clone: A far bigger clonotype differs at one base, so this is likely a read error. The chain carries TRBV30 and TRBJ1-5, with D unclear. The length of the CDR3 is 13 residues. Germline V gene data show CDR1 as GTSNPN and CDR2 as SVGIG (reference sequence). CDR3 bases: TGTGCCTGGAGCATAAAGAGCGATCAGCCCCAGCGTTTT. It encodes CAWSIKSDQPQRF.

This clone has at least ten counts. The V call is TRBV7-8, the J call TRBJ1-3; a weak D match, TRBD1 (6 bases). CDR3 length: 16 residues. Germline V CDR1 and CDR2: SGHVS, FQNEAQ. V was cut by 4 bases and J by 4 bases, with 17 bases left in between. The CDR3 loop reads CASSSPLGGGGNTIYF. The CDR3 DNA reads TGTGCCAGCAGCTCCCCATTGGGGGGCGGGGGAAACACCATATATTTT.

This clone has a single count. This sequence joins TRBV30 and TRBJ2-5; 7 bases map to TRBD1. This CDR3 region has 14 residues. Germline CDR1 reads GTSNPN; CDR2 reads SVGIG (reference sequence). The J segment lost 5 bases and the V segment lost 1 base, leaving 7 bases of the junction unmatched. This chain's CDR3 is CAWSGQGVVETQYF. The DNA of the CDR3 is TGTGCCTGGAGTGGACAGGGAGTTGTGGAGACCCAGTACTTC.

This rearrangement joins TRBV10-2 to TRBJ2-2; TRBD1 is a possible D gene (6 bases). There are 16 residues in the CDR3. Germline V gene sequence: CDR1 WSHSY, CDR2 SAAADI. Between the trimmed V and J ends, which lost 6 bases and 3 bases, there was a span of 17 bases. For the CDR3, the DNA is TGCGCCAGCAGCCCCAACAGGGCCCCCTACACCGGGGAGCTGTTTTTT. Its protein product is CASSPNRAPYTGELFF.

The rearrangement uses TRBV7-3 and TRBJ2-1; 12 nucleotides match TRBD2. The ends lost 5 bases at V and 9 bases at J; junction bases unmatched: 8. Germline assignment: CDR1 SGHTA and CDR2 FQGTGA. The CDR3 extends over 15 amino acids. DNA of the CDR3: TGTGCCAGCAGCACCGGACTAGCGGGATTGGGTGAGCAGTTCTTC. Protein product: CASSTGLAGLGEQFF.

The CDR3 protein is CASSLGGTLLTDTQYF. As DNA, the CDR3 is TGCGCCAGCAGCTTGGGGGGTACGCTGCTCACAGATACGCAGTATTTT. This rearrangement joins TRBV5-1 to TRBJ2-3; no reliable D call. Trimming removed 0 bases at V and 2 bases at J, with 13 bases between. The CDR3 spans 16 residues. Germline V gene data show CDR1 as SGHRS and CDR2 as YFSETQ.

The gene calls are TRBV6-4 and TRBJ2-1; tentative D call: TRBD1 (6 bases). V dropped 1 base and J dropped 3 bases, with 13 bases sitting between them. Germline V lookup: CDR1 MRHNA, CDR2 SNTAGT. This CDR3 region has 16 residues. The CDR3 DNA follows: TGTGCCAGCAGTGACTGGGGGCCCTCCAGCTACAATGAGCAGTTCTTC. This gives the protein CASSDWGPSSYNEQFF.

On this clone: A much larger clone sits a single nucleotide away, making a read error possible. The chain is built from TRBV29-1 and TRBJ2-3; D is unclear. Germline CDR1 and CDR2: SQVTM and ANQGSEA. The CDR3 covers 14 residues. Written as DNA, the CDR3 is TGCAGCGTTGAAGATCCCAGGAACACAGATACGCGGTATTTT. This translates into CSVEDPRNTDTRYF.

Concerning this clone itself: A far larger clone is off by one base, so a read error is likely. The genes are TRBV25-1 and TRBJ1-4; D remains unclear. There are 10 residues in the CDR3. CDR1 is MGHDK and CDR2 is SYGVNS in the germline V gene. The DNA of the CDR3 is TGTGCCAGCAGTAAGGAAAAACTGCTTTTT. This sequence encodes CASSKEKLLF.

This clone has more than one count but fewer than ten. The rearrangement joins TRBV10-3 to TRBJ2-7; D is uncertain. V lost 5 bases and J 4 bases, leaving 18 bases between the germline ends. The CDR3 sequence is 15 residues long. The germline gives CDR1 ENHRY, CDR2 SYGVKD. The CDR3 protein is CAISYLGESGYEQYF. For the CDR3, the DNA is TGTGCCATCAGTTACCTTGGGGAATCCGGTTACGAGCAGTACTTC.

The sample holds one count of this clone. This chain connects TRBV2 to TRBJ2-6; tentatively, D is TRBD2 (5 bases). Germline V gives CDR1 SNHLY, CDR2 FYNNEI. The germline V and J ends were trimmed by 4 bases and 1 base, with 14 bases remaining between them. The CDR3 has 17 residues. This CDR3 reads CASSGIAGMSGANVLTF. The CDR3 coding sequence is TGTGCCAGCAGTGGTATCGCCGGGATGTCTGGGGCCAACGTCCTGACTTTC.

The rearrangement joins TRBV7-9 to TRBJ2-1; 10 nucleotides agree with TRBD2. Germline V gene data show CDR1 as SEHNR and CDR2 as FQNEAQ (reference sequence). After removal of 2 bases from V and 15 bases from J, the junction contained 7 bases not matched to a gene. The CDR3 spans 13 residues. The CDR3 region is CASSLSSGRSPFF. In nucleotides, the CDR3 is TGTGCCAGCAGCTTAAGTAGCGGGAGGTCTCCGTTCTTC.

In this sample, this clone turned up once. CDR3 in amino acids: CASSFGTSSGNTIYF. The CDR3, as DNA: TGTGCCAGCAGTTTTGGGACAAGCTCTGGAAACACCATATATTTT. The chain links TRBV28 to TRBJ1-3, with D possibly matching TRBD1 (6 bases). This CDR3 is built from 15 residues. Germline CDR1 MDHEN, CDR2 SYDVKM. V lost 3 bases to trimming and J lost 0 bases, with 9 bases between them.

The V and J genes are TRBV6-6 and TRBJ1-3; the D is unclear. Trimming took off 4 bases at V and 4 bases at J, with 14 bases between the two ends. CDR1 MNHNY and CDR2 SVGAGI come from the germline V gene (reference sequence). There are 15 residues in the CDR3. The CDR3 bases are TGTGCCAGCAGTTCCTTAGGGAATCCCGGAAACACCATATATTTT. It yields the protein CASSSLGNPGNTIYF.

This chain uses TRBV9 with TRBJ2-2; no clear D. CDR1 is SGDLS, CDR2 YYNGEE, per germline. The V and J ends lost 0 bases and 4 bases respectively, with 4 bases between them. The CDR3 runs to 13 residues. The CDR3 here is CASSVAFTGELFF. The CDR3 DNA reads TGTGCCAGCAGCGTAGCGTTCACCGGGGAGCTGTTTTTT.